This T cell receptor beta chain originates from a study of read filtering for tumor transcriptome and immune sequencing. The CDR3 extends over 17 amino acids. The germline V gene encodes CDR1 MNHEY and CDR2 SVGEGT. V shed 2 bases and J 2 bases; nucleotides not matched to a gene: 7. The library was built from about 400 ng RNA with molecular barcoded adaptors for alpha/delta and beta/gamma chains. MiXCR was run by TCRdb on the reads, yielding one entry per CDR3 protein. The sample holds some 80,000 distinct CDR3 sequences, around 12% seen once. This clonotype was recorded many times. The gene calls are TRBV6-2 or TRBV6-3 and TRBJ2-1; 9 bases agree with TRBD2. The sequenced sample consisted of a population of CD138-negative cells sorted from bone marrow. The TCR originated in a donor at least 40 years old with multiple myeloma. In nucleotides, the CDR3 is TGTGCCAGCAGTTACGCAGCGACTAGCGGAACCTACAATGAGCAGTTCTTC. Translation gives CASSYAATSGTYNEQFF.